One and the same sample provided the 25 T cell receptor beta chains below, sequenced in a study of cytomegalovirus exposure and HLA in healthy donors. With 60 Vbeta and 13 Jbeta primers, the PCR was carried out. Clones were read by immunoSEQ multiplex PCR, and TCRdb kept only the in-frame ones, dropping some. The repertoire consists of some 180,000 clones, with about 80% occurring once and the leading ten covering approximately 2%. The material sequenced was PBMCs. The receptors originated from a woman in her thirties in good health and CMV-seronegative.

This clone was recorded only once. As DNA, the CDR3 is TGTGCCATCAGTCTGGGAGGGGGGGGCAATGAGCAGTTCTTC. Its protein is CAISLGGGGNEQFF. J is TRBJ2-1 and V is TRBV10-3; TRBD2 might be the D (7 bases). The CDR3 contains 14 residues. The V and J ends lost 5 bases and 6 bases respectively, with 14 bases between them. CDR1 is ENHRY and CDR2 is SYGVKD in the germline V gene.

The rearrangement joins TRBV6-1 to TRBJ2-5; a weak D match, TRBD1 (5 bases). The V gene's germline CDR1 is MNHNS and CDR2 SASEGT. Trimming removed 1 base at V and 1 base at J, with 10 bases between. The CDR3 runs 15 residues. CDR3 DNA: TGTGCCAGCAGTGAAGATGACAGCATCCAAGAGACCCAGTACTTC. Translated: CASSEDDSIQETQYF.

This clone was found once. CDR3 loop: CASSPSGDNAEAFF. The CDR3 bases are TGTGCCAGTAGTCCGTCAGGGGATAACGCTGAAGCTTTCTTT. The chain joins TRBV19 to TRBJ1-1; tentative D call: TRBD1 (6 bases). V was shortened by 5 bases and J by 6 bases, with 16 bases between the two germline ends. This CDR3 contains 14 residues. Germline V gives CDR1 LNHDA, CDR2 SQIVND (reference sequence).

The V call is TRBV19, the J call TRBJ1-5; D unclear. V lost 6 bases, J lost 0 bases, and 21 bases lay in between. In germline, CDR1 is LNHDA, CDR2 SQIVND (reference sequence). The CDR3 has 18 amino acids. CDR3 nucleotide sequence: TGTGCCAGTAGCCCAATTCGGGTCCTCCTATCTAGCAATCAGCCCCAGCATTTT. It yields the protein CASSPIRVLLSSNQPQHF.

This clone was observed a single time. The V gene is TRBV6-1, the J gene TRBJ1-2; no clear D. CDR3 length equals 15 residues. The germline V gene has CDR1 MNHNS and CDR2 SASEGT. V lost 4 bases and J lost 0, with 12 bases in between. This CDR3 reads CASSGRRLANYGYTF. The CDR3 DNA is TGTGCCAGCAGTGGCCGCCGGTTAGCTAACTATGGCTACACCTTC.

The rearrangement uses TRBV7-2 and TRBJ1-1; D remains ambiguous. The germline V gene encodes CDR1 SGHTA and CDR2 FQGNSA. Trimming took off 2 bases at V and 1 base at J, with 11 bases between the two ends. CDR3 length: 15 amino acids. CDR3 nucleotide sequence: TGTGCCAGCAGCTTATTGGTTGACAAGAACACTGAAGCTTTCTTT. Translating gives CASSLLVDKNTEAFF.

The V call is TRBV19, the J call TRBJ2-7; 8 bases match TRBD2. V lost 9 bases to trimming and J lost 3 bases; unmatched junction nucleotides: 7. This CDR3 spans 13 amino acids. CDR1 and CDR2 from the germline V gene are LNHDA and SQIVND (reference sequence). CDR3 in amino acids: CARTRGGGYEQYF. For the CDR3, the DNA is TGTGCCAGGACCCGGGGGGGAGGCTACGAGCAGTACTTC.

This clone appeared once. This chain joins TRBV4-1 and TRBJ1-2; TRBD1 might be the D (5 bases). Germline CDR1 is MGHRA and CDR2 is YSYEKL. The V and J ends lost 3 bases and 2 bases respectively, with 13 bases between them. CDR3 size: 15 residues. The CDR3 DNA sequence: TGCGCCAGCAGCCAGGCCGACAGAGGAAACTATGGCTACACCTTC. Amino acids: CASSQADRGNYGYTF.

This clone was observed a few times. This rearrangement joins TRBV10-1 to TRBJ2-6, with D possibly being TRBD1 (5 bases). The germline gives CDR1 WNHNN, CDR2 SYGVQD (reference sequence). V was shortened by 3 bases and J by 0 bases, with 6 bases between the two germline ends. CDR3 length equals 15 residues. CDR3 in amino acids: CASSEGASGANVLTF. CDR3 nucleotide sequence: TGCGCCAGCAGTGAAGGGGCCTCTGGGGCCAACGTCCTGACTTTC.

This chain connects TRBV6-5 to TRBJ1-1, with a tentative D call TRBD1 (6 bases). The CDR3 contains 14 residues. Trimming shortened V by 1 base and J by 4 bases, and 10 bases separated the two germline ends. The germline gives CDR1 MNHEY, CDR2 SVGAGI. CDR3 nucleotides: TGTGCCAGCAGTTACTTGCAGGGGACCACTGAAGCTTTCTTT. It encodes CASSYLQGTTEAFF.

The gene calls are TRBV12-5 and TRBJ2-2, with TRBD1 identical over 9 bases. The ends lost 6 bases at V and 14 bases at J; junction bases unmatched: 7. The CDR3 runs to 12 residues. Germline CDR1 is LGHNT and CDR2 is FRNRAP. The CDR3 DNA is TGTGCTAGTGGCCAAGACAGGGGGACCCTGTTTTTT. Translated: CASGQDRGTLFF.

This chain links TRBV25-1 with TRBJ2-1; maybe TRBD1 (5 bases). The CDR3 contains 16 residues. CDR1 is MGHDK and CDR2 is SYGVNS in the germline V gene. The V end was cut by 1 base, the J end by 3 bases, with 13 bases between. CDR3 DNA sequence: TGTGCCAGCAGTGAATGGCAGGGTGGGGACTACAATGAGCAGTTCTTC. Translating gives CASSEWQGGDYNEQFF. Complete variable domain (other parts from reference TRBV25-1 and TRBJ2-1): EADIYQTPRYLVIGTGKKITLECSQTMGHDKMYWYQQDPGMELHLIHYSYGVNSTEKGDLSSESTVSRIRTEHFPLTLESARPSHTSQYLCASSEWQGGDYNEQFFGPGTRLTVL.

The genes are TRBV5-1 and TRBJ1-1; D unresolved. This CDR3 region has 16 residues. Trimming took off 4 bases at V and 4 bases at J, with 20 bases between the two ends. Germline V gene data show CDR1 as SGHRS and CDR2 as YFSETQ. CDR3 nucleotides: TGCGCCAGCAGCCCCCTGGCGTCCTCCGGGGTCACTGAAGCTTTCTTT. Its protein product is CASSPLASSGVTEAFF.

This clone showed up just once. The rearrangement joins TRBV4-2 to TRBJ2-1; 8 nucleotides agree with TRBD2. V dropped 2 bases and J dropped 4; count of bases not matched to a gene: 4. This CDR3 has 15 residues. Germline CDR1 and CDR2: LGHNA and YNFKEQ. The CDR3 protein is CASSQTGGTYNEQFF. The CDR3 DNA sequence: TGTGCCAGCAGCCAAACGGGGGGGACATACAATGAGCAGTTCTTC.

The chain has TRBV30 and TRBJ1-6; a weak D match, TRBD1 (6 bases). V was cut by 2 bases and J by 3 bases, with 11 bases left in between. Germline V CDR1 and CDR2: GTSNPN, SVGIG (reference sequence). The CDR3 consists of 15 residues. DNA for the CDR3: TGTGCCTGGAGTAAGGACAGTCTCTATAATTCACCCCTCCACTTT. It is translated as CAWSKDSLYNSPLHF. Full variable domain (remainder filled in from reference TRBV30 and TRBJ1-6): SQTIHQWPATLVQPVGSPLSLECTVEGTSNPNLYWYRQAAGRGLQLLFYSVGIGQISSEVPQNLSASRPQDRQFILSSKKLLLSDSGFYLCAWSKDSLYNSPLHFGNGTRLTVT.

CDR3 nucleotide sequence: TGTGCCAGCAGTTTACGGCAGGGGGACCAGCCCCAGCATTTT. Residues: CASSLRQGDQPQHF. The V call is TRBV27, the J call TRBJ1-5; 7 nucleotides align to TRBD1. The germline V gene encodes CDR1 MNHEY and CDR2 SMNVEV (reference sequence). With 2 bases clipped from V and 7 bases from J, the junction kept 5 bases outside the gene matches. This CDR3 has 14 residues.

The chain combines TRBV7-9 with TRBJ2-5; TRBD1 aligns across 10 bases. This CDR3 spans 14 amino acids. Germline CDR1 and CDR2: SEHNR and FQNEAQ (reference sequence). V lost 4 bases to trimming and J lost 3 bases; unmatched junction nucleotides: 2. CDR3 nucleotide sequence: TGTGCCAGCAGCTGGGGGACAGGGGAAGAGACCCAGTACTTC. Protein: CASSWGTGEETQYF.

The CDR3 region is CASSSDKSSYEQYF. CDR3 coding DNA: TGTGCCAGCAGCTCAGACAAGAGCTCCTACGAGCAGTACTTC. The rearrangement uses TRBV7-9 and TRBJ2-7; no clear D gene. The V and J ends lost 4 bases and 0 bases respectively, with 10 bases between them. Germline CDR1 SEHNR, CDR2 FQNEAQ (reference sequence). This CDR3 is 14 amino acids long.

The chain recombines TRBV29-1 with TRBJ2-1; no definite D call. This CDR3 is built from 12 residues. The V end lost 5 bases, the J end lost 4 bases, and 9 bases lay between the germline ends. Germline V lookup: CDR1 SQVTM, CDR2 ANQGSEA. In nucleotides, the CDR3 is TGCAGCGTTAGTTGGCTTTACAATGAGCAGTTCTTC. Translating it yields CSVSWLYNEQFF.

This clone was recorded a few times. This rearrangement joins TRBV6-5 to TRBJ1-2; D ambiguous. V was pared by 5 bases and J by 0 bases, with 7 bases between. The CDR3 extends over 13 amino acids. Germline CDR1 and CDR2: MNHEY and SVGAGI. The CDR3 DNA sequence: TGTGCCAGCAGTCTTTTAGCTAACTATGGCTACACCTTC. The encoded protein is CASSLLANYGYTF.

This chain joins TRBV7-9 and TRBJ2-5, with 8 bases that match TRBD2. The CDR3 is 17 residues long. Germline CDR1 is SEHNR and CDR2 is FQNEAQ (reference sequence). V trimming: 3 bases; J trimming: 0 bases; junction bases outside the gene matches: 9. CDR3 amino acids: CASSFPFERENQETQYF. In DNA, the CDR3 is TGTGCCAGCAGCTTCCCGTTTGAGCGGGAGAACCAAGAGACCCAGTACTTC.

This clone occurred once. This chain uses TRBV2 with TRBJ1-5, with D tentatively TRBD1 (5 bases). The CDR3 sequence is 13 residues long. Trimming cost V 6 bases and J 3 bases, with 9 bases left between them. The germline V gene encodes CDR1 SNHLY and CDR2 FYNNEI. CDR3 residues: CASRATDNQPQHF. The CDR3 DNA reads as TGTGCCAGCAGGGCGACAGACAATCAGCCCCAGCATTTT.

This clone has more than one count but fewer than ten. The chain joins TRBV5-1 to TRBJ2-5, with D possibly TRBD2 on 5 matching bases. Germline V lookup: CDR1 SGHRS, CDR2 YFSETQ. This CDR3 has 15 amino acids. V shed 0 bases and J shed 5 bases, with 14 bases lying between them. The CDR3 spells CASSLATGIGETQYF. The CDR3 DNA is TGCGCCAGCAGCTTGGCCACGGGGATCGGGGAGACCCAGTACTTC.

The rearrangement links TRBV4-1 to TRBJ2-3, with D possibly TRBD2 on 5 matching bases. Germline V lookup: CDR1 MGHRA, CDR2 YSYEKL. The V end lost 0 bases, the J end lost 1 base, and 11 bases lay between the germline ends. The CDR3 extends over 16 amino acids. CDR3 loop: CASSQEGTRGTDTQYF. The CDR3 DNA is TGCGCCAGCAGCCAAGAAGGAACTAGGGGCACAGATACGCAGTATTTT.

The chain carries TRBV19 and TRBJ1-4; tentative D call: TRBD1 (6 bases). The length of the CDR3 is 14 residues. Between the trimmed V and J ends, which lost 7 bases and 6 bases, there was a span of 15 bases. The germline V gene has CDR1 LNHDA and CDR2 SQIVND (reference sequence). In nucleotides, the CDR3 is TGTGCCAGTAACACACAGGGTCGGGATGAAAAACTGTTTTTT. Protein: CASNTQGRDEKLFF.